The following is a T cell receptor (beta chain) sequence with its context. The antigen remains undetermined. Genomic DNA per cell subset filled all wells of several immunoSEQ plates. Study processing details: Filtering differed since immunoSEQ provided only junctions, with no quality scores. The assay was immunoSEQ multiplex PCR, and TCRdb's table has in-frame clones only and misses some. V, J and clone size were drawn from that table, and D and trimming were deduced from the DNA. The sample includes more than 2 million clones, 85% to 95% of them seen just once. This record comes from a study of shared clonotypes between healthy human individuals. Regarding the study as a whole: Represented diversity (both genetic and exposure-history) was limited by the small number of donors.

Terminally differentiated effector memory CD45RA+ cells were left out of the naive CD8 fraction, which was CD45RO-negative and positively selected for CCR7. This receptor was identified in a young man in good health. Some clones in this sample may be carry-over from other donors' samples. The sample was naive CD8+ T cells from PBMCs.

CDR3 coding DNA: TGTGCCAGCAGGCCCGGGACAGGGGTGGCCTACGAGCAGTACTTC. It encodes CASRPGTGVAYEQYF. The rearrangement uses TRBV27 and TRBJ2-7, with 10 bases fitting TRBD1. Germline values: CDR1 MNHEY, CDR2 SMNVEV (reference sequence). The V segment lost 6 bases and the J segment 2 bases; nucleotides outside the gene matches: 7. CDR3 size: 15 residues.